This T cell receptor (beta chain) was obtained from a study of cytomegalovirus exposure and HLA in healthy donors. About the research overall: The approximately 110 validation repertoires used the same platform as the roughly 670 first-cohort repertoires, a later analysis reported.

General observations from the study: The finding came from a later analysis; first-cohort TCR clusters tended to co-occur in the 90 to 150 validation repertoires. The study listed 150 to 200 cytomegalovirus-associated TCR beta chains.

The CDR3 is 19 amino acids. Deletions cut 0 bases from V and 5 bases from J, with 24 bases between. Germline CDR1 is SGDLS and CDR2 is YYNGEE. Here immunoSEQ multiplex PCR was the method, and the copy in TCRdb shows in-frame clones only, minus some. The sample has about 120,000 clones, around 88% seen once; the top ten hold approximately 1.8%. On this clone itself: Its target is not known.

V usage is TRBV9 and J usage is TRBJ1-5, with D perhaps matching TRBD1 (6 bases). Sequencing was carried out using PBMCs. The receptor's source is a man between 18 and 29 years old in good health and CMV-seronegative. CDR3 coding DNA: TGTGCCAGCAGCGTAGGGCGGTGTTTTGGGACAAATTTCGATCAGCCCCAGCATTTT. Translated: CASSVGRCFGTNFDQPQHF.